These 14 T cell receptor beta chains came from one sample sequenced in a study of cytomegalovirus exposure and HLA in healthy donors. Vbeta (60) and Jbeta (13) primers were used in the PCR. Generated by immunoSEQ multiplex PCR, the TCRdb table keeps only in-frame clones and is missing some. The sample holds around 120,000 clones, around 60% seen once. The specimen was PBMCs. The receptors were sampled from a man aged 35-49 years in good health and CMV-seropositive.

The chain employs TRBV11-3 and TRBJ2-1; 7 bases are shared with TRBD2. The CDR3 covers 15 residues. Germline V lookup: CDR1 SGHNT, CDR2 YENEEA. With 0 bases clipped from V and 7 bases from J, the junction kept 6 bases outside the gene matches. The CDR3 sequence is CASSLEGGGRNEQFF. CDR3 DNA: TGTGCCAGCAGCTTAGAGGGGGGGGGACGGAATGAGCAGTTCTTC.

This chain links TRBV18 with TRBJ2-1; 8 positions agree with TRBD1. Germline assignment: CDR1 KGHSH and CDR2 LQKENI. V lost 2 bases, J lost 1 base, and 4 bases stayed unmatched. This CDR3 region has 16 residues. The CDR3 DNA is TGTGCCAGCTCACCAGACAGGGGAAAATCCTACAATGAGCAGTTCTTC. It is translated as CASSPDRGKSYNEQFF.

This clone was observed a handful of times. The chain couples TRBV6-5 to TRBJ1-5, with 10 nucleotides matching TRBD1. Losses at the gene ends were 5 bases for V and 6 bases for J; bases not matched to a gene: 1. The CDR3 contains 13 residues. Germline V gene lookup returns CDR1 MNHEY and CDR2 SVGAGI. The DNA of the CDR3 is TGTGCCAGCAGTGGGACAGGGGCTCAGCCCCAGCATTTT. Its protein is CASSGTGAQPQHF.

J is TRBJ1-4 and V is TRBV4-3, with D maybe TRBD1 (5 bases). The CDR3 is 14 amino acids. CDR1 and CDR2 (germline): LGHNA, YSLEER. Trimming removed 4 bases from V and 3 bases from J, with 9 bases in between. Here the CDR3 reads CASSLTGSNEKLFF. The CDR3, as DNA: TGCGCCAGCAGCCTAACAGGCTCTAATGAAAAACTGTTTTTT.

This chain joins TRBV18 and TRBJ1-2; TRBD1 is a possible D gene (6 bases). The ends were cut back, 3 bases at V and 3 bases at J, with 11 bases in the middle. Germline assignment: CDR1 KGHSH and CDR2 LQKENI. The length of the CDR3 is 14 residues. The chain's CDR3 is CASSPRTEDYGYTF. The CDR3 DNA follows: TGTGCCAGCTCACCTCGGACAGAGGACTATGGCTACACCTTC.

The chain employs TRBV6-5 and TRBJ2-7; D is unresolved. The germline V gene encodes CDR1 MNHEY and CDR2 SVGAGI. V was cut by 2 bases and J by 3 bases, with 14 bases left in between. The CDR3 sequence is 15 residues long. In nucleotides, the CDR3 is TGTGCCAGCAGTTACCTCACTCTCCCAGGCTACGAGCAGTACTTC. It translates to CASSYLTLPGYEQYF.

V and J are TRBV28 and TRBJ2-1; weak D call: TRBD1 (6 bases). Germline V lookup: CDR1 MDHEN, CDR2 SYDVKM. V was trimmed by 8 bases and J by 5 bases, leaving 16 bases between them. The CDR3 extends over 14 amino acids. This chain's CDR3 is CASGPYRDDNEQFF. In nucleotides, the CDR3 is TGTGCCAGCGGTCCATACAGGGATGACAATGAGCAGTTCTTC.

The chain combines TRBV25-1 with TRBJ2-1, with unresolved D. The germline V and J ends were trimmed by 4 bases and 5 bases, with 9 bases remaining between them. The CDR3 is 13 residues long. Germline V CDR1 and CDR2: MGHDK, SYGVNS. The CDR3 nucleotides read TGTGCCAGCAGTGTCTCTGCTAACAATGAGCAGTTCTTC. It is translated as CASSVSANNEQFF.

The rearrangement joins TRBV5-1 to TRBJ2-2, with D perhaps TRBD1 (6 bases). CDR1 is SGHRS, CDR2 YFSETQ, per germline. The CDR3 has 15 amino acids. Trimming left V 2 bases short and J 4 bases short, with 12 bases between. CDR3 in DNA: TGCGCCAGCAGCTTAGCGGACAGAGGCACCGGGGAGCTGTTTTTT. Amino acid sequence: CASSLADRGTGELFF.

The chain joins TRBV7-2 to TRBJ2-2, with 9 positions matching TRBD2. V shed 5 bases, J shed 0 bases, and the junction held 4 bases outside the gene matches. This CDR3 is built from 16 residues. Germline CDR1 SGHTA, CDR2 FQGNSA. CDR3 loop: CASSQTSGTNTGELFF. DNA of the CDR3: TGTGCCAGCAGCCAGACTAGCGGAACGAACACCGGGGAGCTGTTTTTT.

The chain carries TRBV5-8 and TRBJ2-5, with 9 bases fitting TRBD2. CDR3 size: 16 residues. With 0 bases clipped from V and 3 bases from J, the junction kept 6 bases outside the gene matches. The V gene's germline CDR1 is SGHTS and CDR2 YDEGEE. CDR3 DNA: TGTGCCAGCAGCTTGGTGCTAGCGGGGCTAAAAGAGACCCAGTACTTC. Its protein product is CASSLVLAGLKETQYF.

The chain carries TRBV18 and TRBJ2-3, with D maybe TRBD1 (5 bases). Between the trimmed V and J ends, which lost 3 bases and 2 bases, there was a span of 12 bases. From germline, CDR1 is KGHSH and CDR2 LQKENI. The CDR3 length is 15 residues. The CDR3: CASSPSGAATDTQYF. The CDR3 DNA reads TGTGCCAGCTCACCTTCTGGGGCGGCCACAGATACGCAGTATTTT.

The gene calls are TRBV27 and TRBJ2-7; 8 positions agree with TRBD1. Germline loops: CDR1 MNHEY, CDR2 SMNVEV (reference sequence). This CDR3 has 14 amino acids. After removal of 7 bases from V and 3 bases from J, the junction contained 8 bases not matched to a gene. The CDR3, as DNA: TGTGCCAGCACCGACGACAGGGGAGGCTACGAGCAGTACTTC. Translating it yields CASTDDRGGYEQYF.

The chain employs TRBV7-3 and TRBJ2-5; possibly TRBD2 for D (7 bases). This CDR3 spans 13 amino acids. Germline lookup yields CDR1 SGHTA and CDR2 FQGTGA. V shed 5 bases and J shed 5 bases, with 12 bases lying between them. The DNA of the CDR3 is TGTGCCAGCAGCGGGGGGGCCAGGGAGACCCAGTACTTC. Its protein is CASSGGARETQYF.